This T cell receptor beta chain appears in the sequencing data of a study of blood T cells in healthy people across ages. Study-wide results and caveats: No one knew whether donors had CMV, which possibly confounded expanded clonotype changes. More naive CD4+ cells and higher diversity were found in long-lived than in aged donors. Higher naive T cell percentage went strongly together with higher TCR beta diversity.

Points on this clonotype: The antigen remains undetermined.

Using a J-beta primer mix together with a sample-barcoded 5' primer, a second PCR was run for about 7 to 12 cycles. A template-switch adaptor containing 12 random nucleotides labeled each cDNA molecule. MiXCR was run by TCRdb on the 5' RACE reads, yielding one entry per CDR3 protein. This table has 1.5 million to 2 million distinct CDR3 sequences, 30% to 40% appearing once. Germline V CDR1 and CDR2: DFQATT, SNEGSKA (reference sequence). Unmatched junction bases numbered 11, after V lost 6 bases and J lost 7 bases. The CDR3 loop spans 15 amino acids. Input material: blood. The receptor was derived from a human donor in good health. The V gene is TRBV20-1, the J gene TRBJ1-5, with 11 positions matching TRBD1. This CDR3 is CSARDRGLLGQPQHF. The CDR3, as DNA: TGCAGTGCCCGGGACAGGGGGTTACTGGGACAGCCCCAGCATTTT.